Listed here are 16 T cell receptor beta chains from one sample, sequenced in a study of cytomegalovirus exposure and HLA in healthy donors. Using immunoSEQ multiplex PCR, the repertoire was profiled, and TCRdb retains in-frame clones only, with some absent. The table records roughly 330,000 clones, roughly 90% of them present only once. The material sequenced was PBMCs. The receptors shown here come from a young woman in good health and CMV-seropositive.

The chain joins TRBV5-6 to TRBJ2-7, with TRBD1 matching 10 bases. J was trimmed by 3 bases and V by 4 bases; bases with no gene match: 4. This CDR3 is 14 amino acids long. Per germline, CDR1 SGHDT and CDR2 YYEEEE. The CDR3 region is CASSQGQGFYEQYF. For the CDR3, the DNA is TGTGCCAGCAGCCAGGGACAGGGGTTCTACGAGCAGTACTTC.

The rearrangement joins TRBV2 to TRBJ2-3, with D uncertain. Germline CDR1 SNHLY, CDR2 FYNNEI. The CDR3 extends over 14 amino acids. V was clipped by 6 bases and J by 1 base, with 11 bases between them. The CDR3 loop is CASSDLDGTDTQYF. Written as DNA, the CDR3 is TGTGCCAGCAGCGACTTAGACGGCACAGATACGCAGTATTTT.

The CDR3 region has the DNA TGTGCCAGCCAGCCCCGGGACAGCTCCTACGAGCAGTACTTC. Translating it yields CASQPRDSSYEQYF. The chain uses TRBV28 and TRBJ2-7; 7 nucleotides match TRBD1. Trimming cost V 8 bases and J 0 bases; bases outside gene matches: 7. Germline V gene data show CDR1 as MDHEN and CDR2 as SYDVKM. The CDR3 is made up of 14 amino acids.

V gene TRBV28 combines with J gene TRBJ1-5; TRBD1 might be the D (5 bases). Germline loops: CDR1 MDHEN, CDR2 SYDVKM. V lost 2 bases and J 4 bases, leaving 12 bases between the germline ends. The CDR3 has 15 amino acids. In DNA, the CDR3 is TGTGCCAGCAGTTTAGGGAGGGGCCTAAATCAGCCCCAGCATTTT. It encodes CASSLGRGLNQPQHF.

This chain links TRBV27 with TRBJ2-7; TRBD1 aligns across 8 bases. CDR3 length: 15 amino acids. CDR1 MNHEY and CDR2 SMNVEV come from the germline V gene (reference sequence). Germline trimming cut 2 bases from V and 4 bases from J; bases unmatched to any gene: 7. The CDR3 loop is CASSLGQGAFYEQYF. DNA for the CDR3: TGTGCCAGCAGTTTAGGCCAGGGGGCTTTTTACGAGCAGTACTTC.

A word on this clone: The sample contains more than one DNA sequence encoding this CDR3. The genes are TRBV5-1 and TRBJ2-7, with D uncertain. The CDR3 is made up of 13 amino acids. V dropped 2 bases and J dropped 3 bases, with 9 bases sitting between them. Germline values: CDR1 SGHRS, CDR2 YFSETQ. CDR3 nucleotide sequence: TGCGCCAGCAGCTTACTGGGCGACTACGAGCAGTACTTC. Protein: CASSLLGDYEQYF.

DNA for the CDR3: TGTGCCAGCAGTACCAGGGGACAGTTCTACGAGCAGTACTTC. Translated: CASSTRGQFYEQYF. The rearrangement joins TRBV6-6 to TRBJ2-7; 7 nucleotides match TRBD1. CDR3 length: 14 residues. The junction had 7 bases not matched to a gene; V was cut back by 5 bases and J by 3 bases. CDR1 is MNHNY, CDR2 SVGAGI, per germline (reference sequence).

This rearrangement joins TRBV18 to TRBJ2-1; 13 bases line up with TRBD2. J lost 7 bases, V lost 0 bases, and 3 bases had no gene match. The germline gives CDR1 KGHSH, CDR2 LQKENI. CDR3 length: 16 residues. CDR3 DNA sequence: TGTGCCAGCTCACCACCTACTAGCGGGAGGGGAAATGAGCAGTTCTTC. Amino acid sequence: CASSPPTSGRGNEQFF.

V is TRBV6-4 and J is TRBJ2-2; TRBD2 is a possible D gene (5 bases). In germline, CDR1 is MRHNA, CDR2 SNTAGT. Trimming shortened V by 4 bases and J by 1 base, and 7 bases separated the two germline ends. The CDR3 runs to 14 residues. The CDR3 loop reads CASSGGRNTGELFF. The CDR3 DNA reads as TGTGCCAGCAGTGGTGGGAGGAACACCGGGGAGCTGTTTTTT.

The chain uses TRBV7-5 and TRBJ1-5; whether TRBD1, the table's D call, matches the DNA was not checked. TRBV7-5 is noted as a pseudogene. The CDR3 runs 14 residues. CDR3 DNA: TGTGCCAGAAGCTTAGGACAGGGGAATCAGCCCCAGCATTTT. It yields the protein CARSLGQGNQPQHF.

This chain connects TRBV10-3 to TRBJ2-3; 7 bases map to TRBD1. The germline CDR1 and CDR2 sequences are ENHRY and SYGVKD. The V and J ends lost 7 bases and 0 bases, in that order; junction bases with no gene match: 4. The CDR3 loop spans 14 amino acids. The CDR3 DNA follows: TGTGCCATCAAAGGGGGCGCAAGCACAGATACGCAGTATTTT. This encodes CAIKGGASTDTQYF.

The V call is TRBV6-5, the J call TRBJ1-6, with 8 bases identical to TRBD1. The J segment lost 12 bases and the V segment lost 2 bases, leaving 6 bases of the junction unmatched. The germline V gene encodes CDR1 MNHEY and CDR2 SVGAGI. This CDR3 is 14 amino acids long. The CDR3 protein is CASSYQGASLPLHF. In DNA, the CDR3 is TGTGCCAGCAGTTACCAGGGGGCTTCCTTACCCCTCCACTTT.

The rearrangement links TRBV10-1 to TRBJ2-3, with D hard to call. V dropped 7 bases and J dropped 1 base, with 21 bases sitting between them. This CDR3 is built from 17 residues. Germline CDR1 reads WNHNN; CDR2 reads SYGVQD (reference sequence). CDR3 nucleotides: TGCGCCAGCACCCCCTGGGAAGTTGAGCCCTGCACAGATACGCAGTATTTT. It specifies CASTPWEVEPCTDTQYF.

The CDR3 sequence: CASSLLQGQGEPIYF. In DNA, the CDR3 is TGTGCCAGCAGTTTACTTCAGGGACAGGGAGAGCCCATATATTTT. V is TRBV28 and J is TRBJ1-3; TRBD1 matches at 9 bases. From germline, CDR1 is MDHEN and CDR2 SYDVKM. Trimming took 2 bases from V and 11 from J; bases not matched to a gene: 10. The CDR3 is 15 residues long.

With regard to this clone: The junction shows a germline mismatch at one end, possibly a read error. The rearrangement joins TRBV11-2 to TRBJ1-2; D is perhaps TRBD1 (5 bases). CDR1 and CDR2 (germline): SGHAT, FQNNGV. This CDR3 comprises 12 residues. CDR3 bases: TGTGCCAGCAGCTCAGATTACCGGGGGTCGAACTTC. Encoded protein: CASSSDYRGSNF.

This clone was seen more than once but under ten times. The rearrangement uses TRBV29-1 and TRBJ1-3; a weak D match, TRBD1 (5 bases). Germline V gene sequence: CDR1 SQVTM, CDR2 ANQGSEA. The length of the CDR3 is 12 residues. Trimming removed 6 bases from V and 3 bases from J, with 9 bases in between. CDR3 in DNA: TGCAGCGTGCAGGGAAATGGAAACACCATATATTTT. Translated, it gives CSVQGNGNTIYF.